The 23 T cell receptor beta chains below were found in one sample sequenced in a study of T cell changes during pregnancy in multiple sclerosis. Data came from immunoSEQ multiplex PCR; TCRdb stores just in-frame clones and leaves some out. The repertoire holds approximately 51,000 clones, with around 94% as singletons. The source material was CD4+ T cells from peripheral blood mononuclear cells, sampled in the second trimester of pregnancy. Source of these receptors: a female donor with multiple sclerosis, enrolled in a pregnancy study.

The chain has TRBV5-4 and TRBJ1-2, with TRBD1 identical over 11 bases. Unmatched junction bases numbered 0, after V lost 0 bases and J lost 2 bases. The CDR3 is made up of 15 amino acids. Germline V CDR1 and CDR2: SGHNT, YYREEE (reference sequence). CDR3 residues: CASSLGTGGNYGYTF. CDR3 DNA: TGTGCCAGCAGCTTGGGGACAGGGGGCAACTATGGCTACACCTTC.

This rearrangement joins TRBV15 to TRBJ1-1, with TRBD1 identical over 9 bases. The ends lost 0 bases at V and 4 bases at J; junction bases unmatched: 6. CDR3 length equals 16 residues. Germline V gene sequence: CDR1 LNHNV, CDR2 YYDKDF (reference sequence). CDR3 sequence (DNA): TGTGCCACCAGCAGAGACACAGGGGGCTTTGGCACTGAAGCTTTCTTT. Amino acids: CATSRDTGGFGTEAFF.

The rearrangement joins TRBV6-5 to TRBJ1-4; D is uncertain. CDR1 is MNHEY and CDR2 is SVGAGI in the germline V gene. V shed 0 bases and J shed 7 bases, with 6 bases lying between them. The CDR3 contains 13 residues. The CDR3 DNA sequence: TGTGCCAGCAGTTACTCGAGTGTTGAAAAACTGTTTTTT. Amino acids: CASSYSSVEKLFF.

The CDR3: CASSQDGIGRDTEAFF. The CDR3 DNA sequence: TGTGCCAGCAGCCAAGACGGGATAGGGAGGGACACTGAAGCTTTCTTT. V usage is TRBV4-2 and J usage is TRBJ1-1, with D unresolved. CDR1 is LGHNA, CDR2 YNFKEQ, per germline. The ends were cut back, 0 bases at V and 3 bases at J, with 14 bases in the middle. This CDR3 spans 16 amino acids.

The chain has TRBV5-4 and TRBJ1-2; 7 bases line up with TRBD1. Losses at the gene ends were 8 bases for V and 4 bases for J; bases not matched to a gene: 8. The germline V gene encodes CDR1 SGHNT and CDR2 YYREEE (reference sequence). This CDR3 region has 13 residues. The CDR3 DNA reads TGTGCCAGAAGCCCGACAGGGCTCTATGGCTACACCTTC. This gives the protein CARSPTGLYGYTF. Filled out from reference TRBV5-4 and TRBJ1-2, the complete variable domain reads ETGVTQSPTHLIKTRGQQVTLRCSSQSGHNTVSWYQQALGQGPQFIFQYYREEENGRGNFPPRFSGLQFPNYSSELNVNALELDDSALYLCARSPTGLYGYTFGSGTRLTVV.

V usage is TRBV27 and J usage is TRBJ2-3, with 10 nucleotides matching TRBD2. Germline assignment: CDR1 MNHEY and CDR2 SMNVEV (reference sequence). With V trimmed by 0 bases and J by 5 bases, 5 bases remained unmatched. This CDR3 comprises 16 residues. For the CDR3, the DNA is TGTGCCAGCAGTTTATCGTTAGCGGGGGGTAGAGATACGCAGTATTTT. Translated: CASSLSLAGGRDTQYF.

For this clone: Other nucleotide sequences from this sample produce the same CDR3. The CDR3 nucleotides read TGTGCCAGCAGTGAGGACAGGGTGGCGTATGGCTACACCTTC. This translates into CASSEDRVAYGYTF. The chain joins TRBV2 to TRBJ1-2; TRBD1 aligns across 8 bases. The CDR3 totals 14 residues. V was pared by 3 bases and J by 5 bases, with 5 bases of the junction left unmatched. Germline V gene data show CDR1 as SNHLY and CDR2 as FYNNEI.

The rearrangement joins TRBV5-1 to TRBJ2-2; TRBD2 aligns across 11 bases. From germline, CDR1 is SGHRS and CDR2 YFSETQ. This CDR3 contains 16 residues. Trimming took 4 bases from V and 5 from J; bases not matched to a gene: 7. CDR3 bases: TGCGCCAGCAGCCCCCTGACTAGCGGGGAGACCGGGGAGCTGTTTTTT. It translates to CASSPLTSGETGELFF.

This rearrangement joins TRBV4-1 to TRBJ2-3; no reliable D call. Germline V CDR1 and CDR2: MGHRA, YSYEKL. This CDR3 has 16 residues. Trimming removed 1 base at V and 0 bases at J, with 11 bases between. CDR3 DNA: TGCGCCAGCAGCCAAGTAGGTACGGAGAGCACAGATACGCAGTATTTT. Amino acids: CASSQVGTESTDTQYF.

The chain carries TRBV7-9 and TRBJ2-5; D might be TRBD1 (6 bases). CDR1 is SEHNR and CDR2 is FQNEAQ in the germline V gene (reference sequence). Deletions cut 3 bases from V and 10 bases from J, with 24 bases between. The CDR3 is 16 residues long. CDR3 region: CASSLTTGLRVRDQYF. The CDR3 DNA reads as TGTGCCAGCAGCTTGACGACAGGACTCCGGGTTAGGGACCAGTACTTC.

V usage is TRBV29-1 and J usage is TRBJ2-2; 8 nucleotides agree with TRBD1. From germline, CDR1 is SQVTM and CDR2 ANQGSEA. This CDR3 spans 15 amino acids. The trim removed 6 bases at V and 2 bases at J, leaving 8 bases unmatched. CDR3 sequence (DNA): TGCAGCGTAGCTGTTGGACAGGGAAACACCGGGGAGCTGTTTTTT. This encodes CSVAVGQGNTGELFF.

V is TRBV4-1 and J is TRBJ2-4, with 7 bases aligning to TRBD1. V was pared by 0 bases and J by 2 bases, with 4 bases of the junction left unmatched. The length of the CDR3 is 16 residues. Germline assignment: CDR1 MGHRA and CDR2 YSYEKL. CDR3 nucleotides: TGCGCCAGCAGCCAAGAAGGGACAGCTACCAAAAACATTCAGTACTTC. It encodes CASSQEGTATKNIQYF.

The chain has TRBV5-4 and TRBJ2-3, with TRBD2 identical over 12 bases. The junction had 4 bases not matched to a gene; V was cut back by 4 bases and J by 1 base. CDR3 length equals 16 residues. Germline loops: CDR1 SGHNT, CDR2 YYREEE (reference sequence). The CDR3 DNA reads as TGTGCCAGCAGCGAGAGACTAGCGGGGGGCACAGATACGCAGTATTTT. Its protein is CASSERLAGGTDTQYF.

This chain connects TRBV7-9 to TRBJ2-7, with D possibly TRBD1 on 5 matching bases. CDR1 and CDR2 (germline): SEHNR, FQNEAQ (reference sequence). The CDR3 consists of 14 residues. Trimming removed 1 base at V and 2 bases at J, with 9 bases between. CDR3 DNA: TGTGCCAGCAGCTTAGTGGCAGGGACCTACGAGCAGTACTTC. Protein sequence: CASSLVAGTYEQYF. Full variable domain (remainder filled in from reference TRBV7-9 and TRBJ2-7): DTGVSQNPRHKITKRGQNVTFRCDPISEHNRLYWYRQTLGQGPEFLTYFQNEAQLEKSRLLSDRFSAERPKGSFSTLEIQRTEQGDSAMYLCASSLVAGTYEQYFGPGTRLTVT.

The chain recombines TRBV14 with TRBJ1-2, with D maybe TRBD1 (6 bases). CDR3 size: 15 residues. In germline, CDR1 is SGHDN, CDR2 FVKESK. V gave up 7 bases and J gave up 6 bases, with 21 bases separating them. In DNA, the CDR3 is TGTGCCAGCACCTCAGGGCTACAGGGAACACATGGCTACACCTTC. This translates into CASTSGLQGTHGYTF.

The chain combines TRBV7-2 with TRBJ2-1; D is undetermined. Germline values: CDR1 SGHTA, CDR2 FQGNSA. The CDR3 totals 13 residues. V lost 5 bases and J lost 11, with 16 bases in between. As DNA, the CDR3 is TGTGCCAGCAGCCCCCGGTTAAGTTCACAGCAGTTCTTC. It translates to CASSPRLSSQQFF.

V is TRBV7-2 and J is TRBJ2-7, with TRBD2 identical over 7 bases. The trim removed 5 bases at V and 1 base at J, leaving 8 bases unmatched. Germline assignment: CDR1 SGHTA and CDR2 FQGNSA. This CDR3 comprises 15 residues. The CDR3 sequence: CASSQREGWSYEQYF. Here the CDR3 DNA reads TGTGCCAGCAGCCAGAGGGAGGGGTGGTCCTACGAGCAGTACTTC.

The gene calls are TRBV2 and TRBJ2-7; D call uncertain. The CDR3 has 10 residues. The V end lost 5 bases, the J end lost 5 bases, and 4 bases lay between the germline ends. The V gene's germline CDR1 is SNHLY and CDR2 FYNNEI. The CDR3: CASSSNEQYF. CDR3 sequence (DNA): TGTGCCAGCAGTAGCAACGAGCAGTACTTC.

This clone showed up just once. The V gene is TRBV30, the J gene TRBJ2-5; 7 bases line up with TRBD2. The CDR3 length is 15 residues. Germline V gene data show CDR1 as GTSNPN and CDR2 as SVGIG (reference sequence). J gave up 4 bases and V 3 bases, and 11 bases lay outside the gene matches. CDR3 amino acids: CAWRAGARAGETQYF. CDR3 DNA: TGTGCCTGGAGGGCGGGAGCCCGGGCGGGAGAGACCCAGTACTTC.

The chain employs TRBV11-2 and TRBJ1-1; a weak D match, TRBD1 (6 bases). CDR3 length equals 15 residues. V lost 2 bases, J lost 2 bases, and 12 bases lay in between. Germline CDR1 and CDR2: SGHAT and FQNNGV. The CDR3 spells CASSLHGQINTEAFF. CDR3 DNA sequence: TGTGCCAGCAGCTTACATGGACAGATTAACACTGAAGCTTTCTTT.

This sequence joins TRBV19 and TRBJ1-1; 8 bases fit TRBD1. The V and J ends lost 6 bases and 5 bases, in that order; junction bases with no gene match: 5. CDR1 and CDR2 (germline): LNHDA, SQIVND (reference sequence). The CDR3 loop spans 13 amino acids. The CDR3 DNA is TGTGCCAGTAGCGAACAGGGGGAAACTGAAGCTTTCTTT. Translation: CASSEQGETEAFF.

The chain recombines TRBV2 with TRBJ1-2; 9 nucleotides line up with TRBD1. The CDR3 contains 15 residues. V shed 5 bases, J shed 7 bases, and the junction held 11 bases outside the gene matches. Looked up from germline, CDR1 is SNHLY and CDR2 is FYNNEI. The CDR3 coding sequence is TGTGCCAGCAGTCCGACAGGGGGGACTTTTATTGGCTACACCTTC. It is translated as CASSPTGGTFIGYTF.

CDR3 sequence: CASSRGLQGGKNIQYF. For the CDR3, the DNA is TGTGCCAGCAGCCGAGGATTACAGGGGGGCAAAAACATTCAGTACTTC. The V call is TRBV5-4, the J call TRBJ2-4; 8 nucleotides agree with TRBD1. V was pared by 4 bases and J by 3 bases, with 9 bases of the junction left unmatched. The germline gives CDR1 SGHNT, CDR2 YYREEE (reference sequence). The CDR3 consists of 16 residues.